This TCR beta chain appears in the sequencing data of a study of HIV-infected patients and healthy controls. TCRdb passed the 5' RACE reads through MiXCR, listing each CDR3 protein once. The data hold tens of thousands of distinct CDR3 sequences, with approximately 15% observed a single time. The origin of this receptor is a human donor in good health. The sample was CD4+ T cells from blood.

This chain's CDR3 is CAISEGAVNTGELFF. The DNA for the CDR3 is TGTGCCATCAGTGAGGGGGCGGTGAACACCGGGGAGCTGTTTTTT. This chain joins TRBV10-3 and TRBJ2-2, with D tentatively TRBD1 (5 bases). In germline, CDR1 is ENHRY, CDR2 SYGVKD. The germline V and J ends were trimmed by 2 bases and 1 base, with 8 bases remaining between them. The CDR3 runs 15 residues.